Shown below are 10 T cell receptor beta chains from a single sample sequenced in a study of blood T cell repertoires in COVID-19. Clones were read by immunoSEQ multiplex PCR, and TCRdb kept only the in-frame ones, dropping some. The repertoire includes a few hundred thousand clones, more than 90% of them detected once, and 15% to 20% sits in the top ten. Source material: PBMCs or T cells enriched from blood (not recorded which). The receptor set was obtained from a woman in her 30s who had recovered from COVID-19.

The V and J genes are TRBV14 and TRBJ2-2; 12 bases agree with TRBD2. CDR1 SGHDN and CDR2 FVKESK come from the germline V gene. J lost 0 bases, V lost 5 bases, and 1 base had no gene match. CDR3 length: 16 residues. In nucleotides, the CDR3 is TGTGCCAGCAGCGGACTAGCGGGAACGAACACCGGGGAGCTGTTTTTT. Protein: CASSGLAGTNTGELFF.

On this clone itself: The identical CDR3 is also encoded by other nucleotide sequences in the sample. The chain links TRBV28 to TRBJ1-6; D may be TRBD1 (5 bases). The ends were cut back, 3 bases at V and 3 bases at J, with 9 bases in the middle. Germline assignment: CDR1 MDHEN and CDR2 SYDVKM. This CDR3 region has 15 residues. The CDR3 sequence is CASSLPQGYNSPLHF. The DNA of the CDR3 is TGTGCCAGCAGTTTGCCGCAGGGCTATAATTCACCCCTCCACTTT.

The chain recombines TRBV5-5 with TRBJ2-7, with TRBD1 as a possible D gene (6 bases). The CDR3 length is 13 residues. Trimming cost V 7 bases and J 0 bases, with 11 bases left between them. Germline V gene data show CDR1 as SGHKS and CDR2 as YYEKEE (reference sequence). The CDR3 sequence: CASYIQGSYEQYF. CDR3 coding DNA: TGTGCCAGCTATATACAGGGCTCCTACGAGCAGTACTTC. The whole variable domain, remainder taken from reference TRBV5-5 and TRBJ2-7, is DAGVTQSPTHLIKTRGQQVTLRCSPISGHKSVSWYQQVLGQGPQFIFQYYEKEERGRGNFPDRFSARQFPNYSSELNVNALLLGDSALYLCASYIQGSYEQYFGPGTRLTVT.

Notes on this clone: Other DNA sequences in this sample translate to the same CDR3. CDR3 DNA: TGTGCCAGCAGTTCGGGACTAGCGGGCTACAATGAGCAGTTCTTC. This codes for CASSSGLAGYNEQFF. The genes are TRBV27 and TRBJ2-1, with 12 positions matching TRBD2. The CDR3 extends over 15 amino acids. Germline CDR1 MNHEY, CDR2 SMNVEV (reference sequence). Trimming cost V 4 bases and J 3 bases; bases outside gene matches: 1.

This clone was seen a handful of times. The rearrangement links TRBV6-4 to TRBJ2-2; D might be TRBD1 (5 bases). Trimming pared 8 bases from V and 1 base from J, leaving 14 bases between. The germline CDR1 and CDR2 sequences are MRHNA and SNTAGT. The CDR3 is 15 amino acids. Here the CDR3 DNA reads TGTGCCAGCTCAGGGTCGAGCATGAACACCGGGGAGCTGTTTTTT. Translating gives CASSGSSMNTGELFF.

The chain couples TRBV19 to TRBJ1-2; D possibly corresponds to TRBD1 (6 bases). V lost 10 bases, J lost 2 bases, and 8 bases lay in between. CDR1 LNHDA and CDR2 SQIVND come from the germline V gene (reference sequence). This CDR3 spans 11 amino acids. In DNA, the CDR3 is TGTGCCACCCAGGGGAACTATGGCTACACCTTC. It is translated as CATQGNYGYTF.

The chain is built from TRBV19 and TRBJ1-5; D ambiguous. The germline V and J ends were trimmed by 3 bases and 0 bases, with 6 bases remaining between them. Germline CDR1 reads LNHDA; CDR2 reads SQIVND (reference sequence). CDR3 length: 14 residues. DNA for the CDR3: TGTGCCAGTAGTATCCTAGGTAGCAATCAGCCCCAGCATTTT. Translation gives CASSILGSNQPQHF.

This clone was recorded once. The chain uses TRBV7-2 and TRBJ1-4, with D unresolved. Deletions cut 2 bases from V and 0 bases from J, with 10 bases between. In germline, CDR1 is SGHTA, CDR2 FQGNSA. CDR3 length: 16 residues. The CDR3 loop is CASSLWSRATNEKLFF. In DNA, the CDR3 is TGTGCCAGCAGCTTATGGTCACGAGCAACTAATGAAAAACTGTTTTTT.

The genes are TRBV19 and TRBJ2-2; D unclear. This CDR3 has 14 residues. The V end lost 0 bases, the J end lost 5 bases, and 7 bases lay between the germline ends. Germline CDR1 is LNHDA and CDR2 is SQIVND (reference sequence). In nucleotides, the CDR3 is TGTGCCAGTAGTATAGATCTAGGAACCGGGGAGCTGTTTTTT. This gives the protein CASSIDLGTGELFF.

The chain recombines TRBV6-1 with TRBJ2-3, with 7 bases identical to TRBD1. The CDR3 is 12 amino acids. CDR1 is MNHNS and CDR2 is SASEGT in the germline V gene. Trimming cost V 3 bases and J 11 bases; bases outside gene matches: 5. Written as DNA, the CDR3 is TGTGCCAGCAGTGAGACAGGGTATGGGCAGTATTTT. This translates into CASSETGYGQYF.